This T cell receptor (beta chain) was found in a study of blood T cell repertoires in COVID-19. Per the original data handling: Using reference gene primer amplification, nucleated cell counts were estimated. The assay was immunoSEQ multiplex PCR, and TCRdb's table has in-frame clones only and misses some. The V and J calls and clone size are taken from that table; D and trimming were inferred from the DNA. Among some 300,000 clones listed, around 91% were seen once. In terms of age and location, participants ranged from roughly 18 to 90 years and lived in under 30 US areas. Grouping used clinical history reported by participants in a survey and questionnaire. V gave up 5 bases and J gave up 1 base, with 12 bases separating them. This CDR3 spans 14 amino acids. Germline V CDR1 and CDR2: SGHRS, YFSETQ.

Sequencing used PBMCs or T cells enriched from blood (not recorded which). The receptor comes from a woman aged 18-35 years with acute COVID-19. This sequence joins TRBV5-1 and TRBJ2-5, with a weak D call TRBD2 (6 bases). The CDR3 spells CASRGSGVQETQYF. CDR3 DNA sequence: TGCGCCAGCAGGGGGTCGGGGGTCCAAGAGACCCAGTACTTC.